The rows below give T cell receptor beta chains drawn from one sample of a study of shared T cell receptors in the human thymus. The repertoire was sequenced with immunoSEQ multiplex PCR; TCRdb's copy has only in-frame clones and lacks some. Of 600,000 to 900,000 clones listed, around 85% are singletons. This sample also belongs to another study, concerning human thymus T cells.

The sample taken for sequencing was thymocytes. All receptors derive from a girl under three years old with a congenital heart defect. Both conserved end residues are part of each CDR3. The order of the fields is J gene, V gene, CDR3 protein.

J: TRBJ2-3
V: TRBV5-6
CDR3: CASSLDPRRGTDTQYF

J: TRBJ2-4
V: TRBV4-1
CDR3: CASSHKGGLAKNIQYF

J: TRBJ2-7
V: TRBV25-1
CDR3: CASLPQGTYEQYF

J: TRBJ2-3
V: TRBV4-3
CDR3: CASSQDIGAGTDTQYF

J: TRBJ1-4
V: TRBV4-3
CDR3: CASSQVRRTGNPRENEKLFF

J: TRBJ1-5
V: TRBV28
CDR3: CASNLRAGYQPQHF

J: TRBJ1-2
V: TRBV16
CDR3: CASSQSRTGQVGFGYTF

J: TRBJ2-7
V: TRBV5-1
CDR3: CASSLAPDKTFTYEQYF

J: TRBJ1-6
V: TRBV6-5
CDR3: CASSYDPRGPLHF

J: TRBJ2-2
V: TRBV25-1
CDR3: CASSEHWPHTGELFF

J: TRBJ2-1
V: TRBV14
CDR3: CASSPPGLAGGQLLFF

J: TRBJ2-3
V: TRBV5-1
CDR3: CASSAHGTGEADTQYF

J: TRBJ1-1
V: TRBV19
CDR3: CASSIPRQGIPEAFF

J: TRBJ2-1
V: TRBV4-2
CDR3: CASSQESGVAYNEQFF

J: TRBJ2-1
V: TRBV19
CDR3: CASSGERRGGSYNEQFF

J: TRBJ1-5
V: TRBV5-6
CDR3: CASSIGVQPQHF

J: TRBJ2-1
V: TRBV28
CDR3: CASSLLRGRLNEQFF